This T cell receptor beta chain was obtained from a study of blood T cell repertoires in COVID-19. This clone was seen a single time. Which cohort a participant joined came from the clinical history participants gave. There are 16 residues in the CDR3. Germline V gene sequence: CDR1 SGHNT, CDR2 YYREEE (reference sequence). V was shortened by 2 bases and J by 6 bases, with 20 bases between the two germline ends. The protocol was immunoSEQ multiplex PCR, while the TCRdb copy is restricted to in-frame clones and leaves out a portion. In the table there are approximately 160,000 clones, around four fifths of which are singletons.

Sequenced sample: PBMCs or T cells enriched from blood (not recorded which). The receptor was derived from a woman between 50 and 59 years old who had recovered from COVID-19. The chain joins TRBV5-4 to TRBJ1-2, with a tentative D call TRBD1 (6 bases). As DNA, the CDR3 is TGTGCCAGCAGCTTAGCATTACAGGGTTTATTTGATGGCTACACCTTC. Residues: CASSLALQGLFDGYTF.